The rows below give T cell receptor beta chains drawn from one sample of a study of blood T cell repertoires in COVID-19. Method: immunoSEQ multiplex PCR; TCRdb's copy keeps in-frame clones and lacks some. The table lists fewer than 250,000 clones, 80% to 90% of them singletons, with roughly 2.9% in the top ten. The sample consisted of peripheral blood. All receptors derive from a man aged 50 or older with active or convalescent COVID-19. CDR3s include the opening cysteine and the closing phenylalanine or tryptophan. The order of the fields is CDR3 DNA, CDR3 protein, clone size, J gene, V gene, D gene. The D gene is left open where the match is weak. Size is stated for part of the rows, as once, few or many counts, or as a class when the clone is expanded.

TGTGCCAGCAGCTTGGTGGGCACACAAGAGACCCAGTACTTC | CASSLVGTQETQYF | - | TRBJ2-5 | TRBV5-4 | -
TGTGCCAGCAGCGTAGGCCTCACAGGTGAAAAACTGTTTTTT | CASSVGLTGEKLFF | few | TRBJ1-4 | TRBV9 | -
TGCAGCGTTGAACGGACTACAGGCCAAGAGACCCAGTACTTC | CSVERTTGQETQYF | - | TRBJ2-5 | TRBV29-1 | -
TGTGCCAGCAGTCGGGGGGGGGTCGCTGAAGCTTTCTTT | CASSRGGVAEAFF | few | TRBJ1-1 | TRBV7-2 | -
TGTGCCATCAAGAGCGGGATGGGGGGCCCTAGCACAGATACGCAGTATTTT | CAIKSGMGGPSTDTQYF | few | TRBJ2-3 | TRBV10-3 | -
TGTGCCAGCACCAAAAACAGGGGGCTGAGCACTGAAGCTTTCTTT | CASTKNRGLSTEAFF | - | TRBJ1-1 | TRBV28 | TRBD1
TGTGCCAGCAGTCCCCAGACAGGGCCTTACGAGCAGTACTTC | CASSPQTGPYEQYF | - | TRBJ2-7 | TRBV27 | TRBD1
TGCGCCAGCAGCCATGACAGGGGGCAGGCTGAAGCTTTCTTT | CASSHDRGQAEAFF | - | TRBJ1-1 | TRBV5-1 | TRBD1
TGTGCCAGCTCACCAAACGGGAACACAGATACGCAGTATTTT | CASSPNGNTDTQYF | - | TRBJ2-3 | TRBV18 | -
TGTGCCAGCAGCTGGAGGACTAGCGGGGTCAACTGGCGGGATACGCAGTATTTT | CASSWRTSGVNWRDTQYF | once | TRBJ2-3 | TRBV7-2 | TRBD2
TGTGCCAGCAGCCCGGGACTAGCGGGAGGGAACGCCGGGGAGCTGTTTTTT | CASSPGLAGGNAGELFF | - | TRBJ2-2 | TRBV5-4 | TRBD2
TGTGCCAGCTTAACAGGGGTTTCCACTGAAGCTTTCTTT | CASLTGVSTEAFF | - | TRBJ1-1 | TRBV6-5 | TRBD1
TGTGCCAGCAGCCCTCGGGACAGCCACACTGAAGCTTTCTTT | CASSPRDSHTEAFF | few | TRBJ1-1 | TRBV3-1/TRBV3-2 | TRBD1